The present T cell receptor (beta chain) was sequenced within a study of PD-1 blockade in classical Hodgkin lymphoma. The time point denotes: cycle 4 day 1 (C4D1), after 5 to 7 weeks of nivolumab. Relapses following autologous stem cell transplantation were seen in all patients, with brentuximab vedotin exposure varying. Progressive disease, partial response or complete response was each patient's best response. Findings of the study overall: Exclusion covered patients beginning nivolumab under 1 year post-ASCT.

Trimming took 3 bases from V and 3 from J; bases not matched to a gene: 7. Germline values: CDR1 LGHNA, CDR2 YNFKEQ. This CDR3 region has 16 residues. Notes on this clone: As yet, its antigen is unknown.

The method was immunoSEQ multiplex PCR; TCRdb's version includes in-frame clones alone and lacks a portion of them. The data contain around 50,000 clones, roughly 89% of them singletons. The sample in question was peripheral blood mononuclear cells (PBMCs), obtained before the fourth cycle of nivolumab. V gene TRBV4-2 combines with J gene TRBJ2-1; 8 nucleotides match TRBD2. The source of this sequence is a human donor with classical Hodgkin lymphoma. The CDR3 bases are TGTGCCAGCAGCCAGTCGACTAGCGTCATCTACAATGAGCAGTTCTTC. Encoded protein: CASSQSTSVIYNEQFF.